These T cell receptor beta chains were read from a single sample in a study of T cells in Graves' hyperthyroidism and ophthalmopathy. TCRdb re-derived calls from the multiplex PCR reads in MiXCR, one entry per CDR3 protein. The sample includes about 300,000 distinct CDR3 sequences, 10% to 15% of them seen just once. Material for sequencing was blood. Receptors originate from a woman aged 25-40 years with Graves' hyperthyroidism that later progressed to Graves' ophthalmopathy. Each CDR3 is given with its conserved first and last residue. A D gene is named only where the DNA matches it firmly. Only some rows state a clone size, as once, few, many or a class for expanded clones.

CDR3 DNA: TGTGCCTGGAGTCCCCCCGGCCCTAGCAATCAGCCCCAGCATTTT; CDR3 protein: CAWSPPGPSNQPQHF; clone size: .; J gene: TRBJ1-5; D gene: .; V gene: TRBV30
CDR3 DNA: TGTGCCAGTAGTTACGGGGTCTCTGGAAACACCATATATTTT; CDR3 protein: CASSYGVSGNTIYF; clone size: .; J gene: TRBJ1-3; D gene: .; V gene: TRBV19
CDR3 DNA: TGTGCCAGCAGCTTAACGGCGGTTGGCGGGGAGCTGTTTTTT; CDR3 protein: CASSLTAVGGELFF; clone size: few; J gene: TRBJ2-2; D gene: .; V gene: TRBV7-9
CDR3 DNA: TGCAGTGCTAGAGGCACACAGGGGTGGTACTACAATGAGCAGTTCTTC; CDR3 protein: CSARGTQGWYYNEQFF; clone size: many; J gene: TRBJ2-1; D gene: TRBD1; V gene: TRBV20-1
CDR3 DNA: TGTGCCAGCAGCCAAGCACTCGGGGGGTCAGGGGCGCACGAGCAGTACTTC; CDR3 protein: CASSQALGGSGAHEQYF; clone size: many; J gene: TRBJ2-7; D gene: .; V gene: TRBV3-1
CDR3 DNA: TGCAGTGTTCCACCGGGACTAGCGGGAGGGGAGCAGTTCTTC; CDR3 protein: CSVPPGLAGGEQFF; clone size: .; J gene: TRBJ2-1; D gene: TRBD2; V gene: TRBV20-1
CDR3 DNA: TGTGCCAGCAGTGATGCGGGGGGCGAAAACACTGAAGCTTTCTTT; CDR3 protein: CASSDAGGENTEAFF; clone size: many; J gene: TRBJ1-1; D gene: .; V gene: TRBV6-1
CDR3 DNA: TGTGCCAGCAGACAAACTAGCGGGATAAACTACGAGCAGTACTTC; CDR3 protein: CASRQTSGINYEQYF; clone size: many; J gene: TRBJ2-7; D gene: TRBD2; V gene: TRBV11-2
CDR3 DNA: TGTGCCAGCAGCCCGACCCCGACTAGCGGAAGCACAGATACGCAGTATTTT; CDR3 protein: CASSPTPTSGSTDTQYF; clone size: many; J gene: TRBJ2-3; D gene: TRBD2; V gene: TRBV13
CDR3 DNA: TGTGCCAGTAGTATAACAGGGGGCGGCGAGACCCAGTACTTC; CDR3 protein: CASSITGGGETQYF; clone size: few; J gene: TRBJ2-5; D gene: TRBD1; V gene: TRBV19
CDR3 DNA: TGCAGTGCTAGAGATTTAGGACAGGGGTACACCGGGGAGCTGTTTTTT; CDR3 protein: CSARDLGQGYTGELFF; clone size: many; J gene: TRBJ2-2; D gene: TRBD1; V gene: TRBV20-1
CDR3 DNA: TGTGCCAGCAGTGTGGTGGACACCGGGGAGCTGTTTTTT; CDR3 protein: CASSVVDTGELFF; clone size: many; J gene: TRBJ2-2; D gene: .; V gene: TRBV6-4
CDR3 DNA: TGTGCCAGCTCACCCGAGGGGGACGGAGAGACCCAGTACTTC; CDR3 protein: CASSPEGDGETQYF; clone size: many; J gene: TRBJ2-5; D gene: .; V gene: TRBV18
CDR3 DNA: TGTGCCAGCACCCGGGACGGACTTTACGAGCAGTACTTC; CDR3 protein: CASTRDGLYEQYF; clone size: many; J gene: TRBJ2-7; D gene: .; V gene: TRBV6-1
CDR3 DNA: TGTGCCAGCAAAAGGACTAGCGGAGGGGAGACCCAGTACTTC; CDR3 protein: CASKRTSGGETQYF; clone size: many; J gene: TRBJ2-5; D gene: TRBD2; V gene: TRBV2
CDR3 DNA: TGTGCCAGCAGTATACGGACAGGGAGCAGACTAGCGGCCACCGGGGAGCTGTTTTTT; CDR3 protein: CASSIRTGSRLAATGELFF; clone size: .; J gene: TRBJ2-2; D gene: .; V gene: TRBV12-3/TRBV12-4
CDR3 DNA: TGTGCCAGCAGAACGGGACAGGGCCACACTGAAGCTTTCTTT; CDR3 protein: CASRTGQGHTEAFF; clone size: .; J gene: TRBJ1-1; D gene: TRBD1; V gene: TRBV5-6
CDR3 DNA: TGTGCCTGGAGTGGGACAGAGGGCAATCAGCCCCAGCATTTT; CDR3 protein: CAWSGTEGNQPQHF; clone size: many; J gene: TRBJ1-5; D gene: .; V gene: TRBV30
CDR3 DNA: TGTGCCTGGACTATGCAGGGAGGAGGAAACACCATATATTTT; CDR3 protein: CAWTMQGGGNTIYF; clone size: many; J gene: TRBJ1-3; D gene: .; V gene: TRBV30
CDR3 DNA: TGTGCCAGCAGCCAAGAAGCCCCCCAGGGTACGCAGTATTTT; CDR3 protein: CASSQEAPQGTQYF; clone size: many; J gene: TRBJ2-3; D gene: .; V gene: TRBV3-1
CDR3 DNA: TGTGCCAGCAGTCATCACATGAACACTGAAGCTTTCTTT; CDR3 protein: CASSHHMNTEAFF; clone size: many; J gene: TRBJ1-1; D gene: .; V gene: TRBV12-3/TRBV12-4
CDR3 DNA: TGTGCCAGCTCACCACCTCTCTCCGGGACAGCGAACTATGGCTACACCTTC; CDR3 protein: CASSPPLSGTANYGYTF; clone size: many; J gene: TRBJ1-2; D gene: TRBD1; V gene: TRBV18